The 11 T cell receptor beta chains listed next were all sequenced from one sample in a study of somatic mutations in cytotoxic T cells in rheumatoid arthritis (dated 2017 in TCRdb). Library prep was done by the immunoSEQ multiplex PCR assay. TCRdb stores this immuneACCESS table with in-frame sequences only. Part of the clones is absent; in the studies checked, under half of the shortfall reflects unresolved V genes, and no reason is known for the rest. This sample gives approximately 3,000 clones in total; approximately 87% of them show up just once. The ten largest clones add up to more than 30% of the sample. Sequencing was done on a sample of CD8+ T cells sorted from blood. These receptors all come from a woman aged 55-70 years with rheumatoid arthritis.

This clone occurred once. The V and J genes are TRBV6-1 and TRBJ2-5, with TRBD1 as a possible D gene (5 bases). The J call is doubtful: the DNA matches TRBJ2-7 better. Germline V gene lookup returns CDR1 MNHNS and CDR2 SASEGT. The CDR3 runs 13 residues. For the CDR3, the DNA is TGTGCCAGCAGTGGGTGGCAGGGCTACGAGCAGTACTTC. It is translated as CASSGWQGYEQYF.

The chain uses TRBV7-9 and TRBJ1-4, with 8 bases aligning to TRBD1. Germline CDR1 is SEHNR and CDR2 is FQNEAQ (reference sequence). Trimming removed 1 base from V and 7 bases from J; junction bases left unmatched: 5. The length of the CDR3 is 15 residues. In nucleotides, the CDR3 is TGTGCCAGCAGCTTAGGGCAGGGGGCAAGTGAAAAACTGTTTTTT. It encodes CASSLGQGASEKLFF. The full variable domain, with the rest looked up from reference TRBV7-9 and TRBJ1-4, is DTGVSQNPRHKITKRGQNVTFRCDPISEHNRLYWYRQTLGQGPEFLTYFQNEAQLEKSRLLSDRFSAERPKGSFSTLEIQRTEQGDSAMYLCASSLGQGASEKLFFGSGTQLSVL.

The chain has TRBV13 and TRBJ2-5; 10 nucleotides match TRBD2. The DNA end is more similar to TRBJ2-7, so the J call may be wrong. The CDR3 contains 15 residues. CDR1 is PRHDT, CDR2 FYEKMQ, per germline (reference sequence). CDR3: CASSPGTSASYEQYF. CDR3 in DNA: TGTGCCAGCAGCCCCGGGACTAGCGCTTCCTACGAGCAGTACTTC.

The chain combines TRBV5-4 with TRBJ2-7, with 10 bases matching TRBD1. With 0 bases clipped from V and 4 bases from J, the junction kept 4 bases outside the gene matches. CDR3 length: 15 amino acids. CDR1 and CDR2 from the germline V gene are SGHNT and YYREEE (reference sequence). The DNA for the CDR3 is TGTGCCAGCAGCTTGGCTGACAGGGGGCAATACGAGCAGTACTTC. This sequence encodes CASSLADRGQYEQYF.

The chain couples TRBV14 to TRBJ2-1; D not certain. Per germline, CDR1 SGHDN and CDR2 FVKESK. Trimming took off 3 bases at V and 1 base at J, with 22 bases between the two ends. The CDR3 totals 19 residues. CDR3 sequence reads: CASSQRIGMELFSYNEQFF. Written as DNA, the CDR3 is TGTGCCAGCAGCCAGAGGATCGGAATGGAGCTCTTTTCCTACAATGAGCAGTTCTTC.

The V call is TRBV7-7, the J call TRBJ2-3, with 15 positions matching TRBD2. CDR1 is SSHAT and CDR2 is FNYEAQ in the germline V gene (reference sequence). The CDR3 runs to 16 residues. The V gene end was trimmed by 5 bases and the J gene end by 5 bases; junction bases not matched to a gene: 5. CDR3 region: CASSRTSGGAGDTQYF. CDR3 nucleotides: TGTGCCAGCAGCCGGACTAGCGGGGGGGCCGGAGATACGCAGTATTTT.

The V and J genes are TRBV6-4 and TRBJ2-1; the match to TRBD2 covers 12 bases. Germline V gene lookup returns CDR1 MRHNA and CDR2 SNTAGT. Trimming took 6 bases from V and 5 from J; bases not matched to a gene: 2. This CDR3 has 14 amino acids. CDR3 sequence: CASSSSGRDNEQFF. CDR3 nucleotide sequence: TGTGCCAGCAGCTCTAGCGGGAGGGACAATGAGCAGTTCTTC.

V usage is TRBV7-2 and J usage is TRBJ2-5; 7 nucleotides line up with TRBD2. The J call may be in error: the DNA end matches TRBJ2-7 better. The CDR3 has 18 residues. Germline assignment: CDR1 SGHTA and CDR2 FQGNSA. This chain's CDR3 is CASSPPPGLAELSYEQYF. CDR3 in DNA: TGTGCCAGCAGCCCCCCGCCAGGGCTAGCGGAACTTTCCTACGAGCAGTACTTC.

The chain couples TRBV4-3 to TRBJ2-7, with 10 nucleotides matching TRBD2. From germline, CDR1 is LGHNA and CDR2 YSLEER. V trimming: 0 bases; J trimming: 0 bases; junction bases outside the gene matches: 8. This CDR3 has 18 amino acids. This CDR3 is CASSQEVLAGDLSYEQYF. CDR3 coding DNA: TGCGCCAGCAGCCAAGAAGTGCTAGCGGGGGACCTCTCCTACGAGCAGTACTTC.

This clone was picked up one time. The chain couples TRBV5-4 to TRBJ1-5, with 9 bases identical to TRBD1. CDR3 length: 14 amino acids. Germline assignment: CDR1 SGHNT and CDR2 YYREEE (reference sequence). V dropped 4 bases and J dropped 6; count of bases not matched to a gene: 5. The CDR3 DNA reads TGTGCCAGCAGCAAGGACAGGGGTAGTCAGCCCCAGCATTTT. This codes for CASSKDRGSQPQHF.

This chain connects TRBV7-6 to TRBJ2-7, with no clear D. Trimming removed 2 bases from V and 2 bases from J, with 10 bases in between. Germline CDR1 and CDR2: SGHVS and FNYEAQ. This CDR3 is 14 amino acids long. CDR3 sequence (DNA): TGTGCCAGCAGCTTAAAAGGTGACACCTACGAGCAGTACTTC. Protein product: CASSLKGDTYEQYF.